This record looks at one T cell receptor beta chain sequence and its context. Its cognate antigen is unknown. The CDR3 consists of 11 residues. Trimming took off 3 bases at V and 3 bases at J, with 3 bases between the two ends. CDR1 and CDR2 (germline): SGHRS, YFSETQ. Some clones are missing from TCRdb's copy, which holds only in-frame ones; the method was immunoSEQ multiplex PCR. The sample yields approximately 60,000 clones, 65% to 90% seen once. The data were obtained in a study of OX40 agonist ivuxolimab in advanced cancers. General study findings and limits: Certain nonresponders likewise exhibited a low normalized T-cell clonal expansion.

The V and J genes are TRBV5-1 and TRBJ2-5; no clear D. The material sequenced was CD4+ or CD8+ T cells sorted from blood, taken in a trial of the OX40 agonist ivuxolimab. This receptor was obtained from an adult with an advanced solid tumor such as melanoma, head and neck, liver or kidney cancer. CDR3 loop: CASSWEETQYF. In nucleotides, the CDR3 is TGCGCCAGCAGCTGGGAAGAGACCCAGTACTTC.